This entry features one TCR beta chain sequence. The data stem from a study of blood T cell repertoires in COVID-19. Overall study context: Specimens from acute and convalescent COVID-19 originated in the United States, Italy and Spain. The cDNA or gDNA used as material had been derived from T cells, B-cell-depleted T cells, or PBMCs.

Under the authors' procedure: Estimation of nucleated cell counts relied on the amplification of reference gene primers. The table came from immunoSEQ multiplex PCR; TCRdb's copy has only in-frame clones and leaves some out. The V and J calls and clone size were taken over from that table, and D and trimming were inferred from the DNA. Among approximately 100,000 clones listed, approximately 86% were seen once. The clonotype originates from a woman aged 60 to 75 with acute or convalescent COVID-19. Sequencing was performed on peripheral blood.

The CDR3 here is CASSDRGTSIYEQYF. The CDR3 DNA reads TGTGCCAGCAGCGATCGCGGGACTAGCATCTACGAGCAGTACTTC. The J gene is TRBJ2-7, the V gene TRBV13, with TRBD2 matching 9 bases. The CDR3 is 15 residues long. V lost 5 bases to trimming and J lost 3 bases; unmatched junction nucleotides: 8. CDR1 is PRHDT and CDR2 is FYEKMQ in the germline V gene (reference sequence). Using reference TRBV13 and TRBJ2-7 for the parts outside the CDR3, the full variable domain is AAGVIQSPRHLIKEKRETATLKCYPIPRHDTVYWYQQGPGQDPQFLISFYEKMQSDKGSIPDRFSAQQFSDYHSELNMSSLELGDSALYFCASSDRGTSIYEQYFGPGTRLTVT.